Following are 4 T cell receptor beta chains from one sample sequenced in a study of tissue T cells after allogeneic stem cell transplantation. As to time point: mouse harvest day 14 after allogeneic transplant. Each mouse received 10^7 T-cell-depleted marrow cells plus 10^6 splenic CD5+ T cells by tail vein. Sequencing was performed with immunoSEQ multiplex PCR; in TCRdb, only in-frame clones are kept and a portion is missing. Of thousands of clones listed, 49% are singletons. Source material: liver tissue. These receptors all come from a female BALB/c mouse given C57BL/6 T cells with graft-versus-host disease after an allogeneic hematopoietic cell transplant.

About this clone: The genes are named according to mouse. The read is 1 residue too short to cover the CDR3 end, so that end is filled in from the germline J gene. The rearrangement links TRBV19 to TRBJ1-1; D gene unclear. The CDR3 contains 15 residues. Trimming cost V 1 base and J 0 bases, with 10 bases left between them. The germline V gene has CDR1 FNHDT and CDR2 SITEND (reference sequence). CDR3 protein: CASSIWSGTNTEVFF. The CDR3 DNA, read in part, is TGTGCCAGCAGTATATGGTCCGGGACAAACACAGAAGTCTTC.

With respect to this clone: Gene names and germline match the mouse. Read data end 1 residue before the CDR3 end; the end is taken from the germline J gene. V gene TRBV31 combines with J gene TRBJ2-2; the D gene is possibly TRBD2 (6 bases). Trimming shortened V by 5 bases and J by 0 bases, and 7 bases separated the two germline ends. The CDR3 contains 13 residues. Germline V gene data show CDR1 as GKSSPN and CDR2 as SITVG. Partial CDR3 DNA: TGTGCCTGGGGACTGACAAACACCGGGCAGCTCTAC. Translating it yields CAWGLTNTGQLY. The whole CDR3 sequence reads CAWGLTNTGQLYF.

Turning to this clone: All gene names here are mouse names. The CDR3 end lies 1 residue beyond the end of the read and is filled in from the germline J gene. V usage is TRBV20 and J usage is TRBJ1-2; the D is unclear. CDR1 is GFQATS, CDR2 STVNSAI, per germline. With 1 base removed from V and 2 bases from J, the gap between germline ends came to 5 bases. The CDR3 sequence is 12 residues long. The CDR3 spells CGARVQNSDYTF. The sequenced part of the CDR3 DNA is TGTGGTGCTAGGGTACAGAACTCCGACTACACC.

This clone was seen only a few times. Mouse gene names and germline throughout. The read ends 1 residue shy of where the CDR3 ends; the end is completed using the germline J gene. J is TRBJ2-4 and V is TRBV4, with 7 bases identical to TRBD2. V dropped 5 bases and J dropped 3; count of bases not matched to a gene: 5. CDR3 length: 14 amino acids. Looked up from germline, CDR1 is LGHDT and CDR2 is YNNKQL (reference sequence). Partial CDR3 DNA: TGTGCCAGCAGCCCCCGCTGGGGGCAAAACACCTTGTAC. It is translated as CASSPRWGQNTLY. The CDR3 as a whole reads CASSPRWGQNTLYF.